These 32 T cell receptor beta chains share one sample of origin, sequenced in a study of graft-versus-host responses after intestinal transplantation. The repertoire was sequenced with immunoSEQ multiplex PCR; TCRdb's copy has only in-frame clones and lacks some. Of under 45,000 clones in the sample, roughly 93% were seen once. Sequencing was performed on PBMCs, taken less than 750 days after intestinal transplantation. Receptor source: a human patient who received an intestinal transplant, so some T cells may come from the graft donor.

The chain has TRBV7-9 and TRBJ2-5; D is possibly TRBD1 or TRBD2 (5 bases each). The germline V gene has CDR1 SEHNR and CDR2 FQNEAQ (reference sequence). The CDR3 is 13 amino acids. V lost 4 bases to trimming and J lost 5 bases, with 11 bases between them. In DNA, the CDR3 is TGTGCCAGCAGCTGGCAGGGAGCGGAGACCCAGTACTTC. Translated: CASSWQGAETQYF.

This clone was seen only a few times. The chain employs TRBV4-2 and TRBJ1-1; no firm D call. There are 13 residues in the CDR3. V gave up 0 bases and J gave up 7 bases, with 9 bases separating them. Germline-derived CDR1 and CDR2 are LGHNA and YNFKEQ. CDR3 protein: CASSQEGPSEAFF. CDR3 in DNA: TGTGCCAGCAGCCAAGAAGGCCCTAGTGAAGCTTTCTTT.

This clone was picked up one time. CDR3 loop: CASSLRWTNPPPTAGENTGELFF. As DNA, the CDR3 is TGTGCCAGCAGCTTAAGGTGGACCAACCCCCCGCCAACGGCGGGAGAGAACACCGGGGAGCTGTTTTTT. This sequence joins TRBV7-3 and TRBJ2-2, with 7 bases that match TRBD2. V shed 1 base, J shed 1 base, and the junction held 24 bases outside the gene matches. The CDR3 spans 23 residues. The V gene's germline CDR1 is SGHTA and CDR2 FQGTGA.

This chain joins TRBV7-2 and TRBJ2-4; TRBD1 is a possible D gene (5 bases). The ends were cut back, 5 bases at V and 8 bases at J, with 13 bases in the middle. The CDR3 is 13 residues long. The germline CDR1 and CDR2 sequences are SGHTA and FQGNSA. CDR3 in amino acids: CASSLRVGDIQYF. CDR3 coding DNA: TGTGCCAGCAGCCTCAGGGTTGGGGACATTCAGTACTTC. Complete variable domain (other parts from reference TRBV7-2 and TRBJ2-4): GAGVSQSPSNKVTEKGKDVELRCDPISGHTALYWYRQSLGQGLEFLIYFQGNSAPDKSGLPSDRFSAERTGGSVSTLTIQRTQQEDSAVYLCASSLRVGDIQYFGAGTRLSVL.

The V gene is TRBV11-2, the J gene TRBJ2-7, with D perhaps matching TRBD1 (5 bases). Trimming took off 2 bases at V and 3 bases at J, with 14 bases between the two ends. The length of the CDR3 is 15 residues. Germline V gene data show CDR1 as SGHAT and CDR2 as FQNNGV. The CDR3 nucleotides are TGTGCCAGCAGCTTATATGGAAGGGGAAACTACGAGCAGTACTTC. It yields the protein CASSLYGRGNYEQYF.

The chain uses TRBV30 and TRBJ2-5; 7 nucleotides align to TRBD1. Germline values: CDR1 GTSNPN, CDR2 SVGIG (reference sequence). Germline trimming cut 2 bases from V and 3 bases from J; bases unmatched to any gene: 3. CDR3 size: 13 residues. CDR3 sequence: CAWSWDSEETQYF. CDR3 DNA sequence: TGTGCCTGGAGTTGGGACAGTGAAGAGACCCAGTACTTC.

This chain links TRBV15 with TRBJ2-1; a weak D match, TRBD2 (6 bases). V was clipped by 0 bases and J by 8 bases, with 14 bases between them. In germline, CDR1 is LNHNV, CDR2 YYDKDF (reference sequence). The CDR3 spans 15 residues. The CDR3 spells CATSREGRSVHEQFF. Written as DNA, the CDR3 is TGTGCCACCAGCAGAGAGGGGAGGTCGGTACATGAGCAGTTCTTC.

The chain joins TRBV4-2 to TRBJ1-3, with D possibly matching TRBD1 (5 bases). This CDR3 is built from 14 residues. CDR1 and CDR2 (germline): LGHNA, YNFKEQ. V lost 6 bases to trimming and J lost 2 bases, with 11 bases between them. The chain's CDR3 is CASSTGTAGNTIYF. In DNA, the CDR3 is TGTGCCAGCAGTACCGGGACGGCTGGAAACACCATATATTTT.

The rearrangement links TRBV4-1 to TRBJ1-6; TRBD1 matches at 9 bases. From germline, CDR1 is MGHRA and CDR2 YSYEKL. V lost 4 bases to trimming and J lost 9 bases; unmatched junction nucleotides: 10. The CDR3 totals 16 residues. Here the CDR3 reads CASSLDLGQGPSPLHF. The CDR3, as DNA: TGCGCCAGCAGCCTCGATTTGGGACAGGGACCTTCACCCCTCCACTTT.

The chain is built from TRBV5-1 and TRBJ2-1; TRBD2 is a possible D gene (6 bases). V was shortened by 0 bases and J by 7 bases, with 14 bases between the two germline ends. CDR3 length: 15 amino acids. Germline assignment: CDR1 SGHRS and CDR2 YFSETQ. The CDR3 DNA follows: TGCGCCAGCAGCTTGGGTAGCGGCGGGCGGAATGAGCAGTTCTTC. Protein sequence: CASSLGSGGRNEQFF. The entire variable domain, with the rest obtained from reference TRBV5-1 and TRBJ2-1, is as follows: KAGVTQTPRYLIKTRGQQVTLSCSPISGHRSVSWYQQTPGQGLQFLFEYFSETQRNKGNFPGRFSGRQFSNSRSEMNVSTLELGDSALYLCASSLGSGGRNEQFFGPGTRLTVL.

This rearrangement joins TRBV6-6 to TRBJ1-1; D possibly corresponds to TRBD1 (5 bases). Germline V CDR1 and CDR2: MNHNY, SVGAGI (reference sequence). Trimming left V 3 bases short and J 11 bases short, with 10 bases between. CDR3 length: 11 amino acids. CDR3 DNA sequence: TGTGCCAGCAGTTATAGGGGTTGGGCTTTCTTT. This gives the protein CASSYRGWAFF.

The V gene is TRBV5-6, the J gene TRBJ2-5, with D possibly being TRBD2 (5 bases). Germline V CDR1 and CDR2: SGHDT, YYEEEE. This CDR3 is built from 14 residues. Trimming took 1 base from V and 3 from J, leaving 10 bases between them. The CDR3 is CASSLPGLEETQYF. The CDR3 DNA is TGTGCCAGCAGCTTGCCTGGACTGGAAGAGACCCAGTACTTC.

The chain joins TRBV9 to TRBJ2-3; 11 bases match TRBD2. The CDR3 has 16 amino acids. V shed 4 bases, J shed 2 bases, and the junction held 6 bases outside the gene matches. Germline CDR1 is SGDLS and CDR2 is YYNGEE. CDR3 DNA: TGTGCCAGCAGCATTAGCGGGGGGGTAGACACAGATACGCAGTATTTT. It translates to CASSISGGVDTDTQYF.

This sequence joins TRBV12-1 and TRBJ1-5; TRBD1, the table's D call, was not compared with the DNA. TRBV12-1 is a recognized pseudogene. This CDR3 is 15 amino acids long. The CDR3 DNA reads as TGTGCCAGCAGCGCCTGGGACAGTCCCAATCAGCCCCAGCATTTT. Translation gives CASSAWDSPNQPQHF.

The V and J genes are TRBV28 and TRBJ2-7; TRBD2 agrees at 11 bases. V lost 6 bases, J lost 7 bases, and 14 bases stayed unmatched. Germline values: CDR1 MDHEN, CDR2 SYDVKM. This CDR3 spans 16 amino acids. CDR3: CASSPSTSGSSLEQYF. The CDR3, as DNA: TGTGCCAGCAGCCCATCCACTAGCGGGAGTTCCTTGGAGCAGTACTTC.

This chain links TRBV5-1 with TRBJ2-5; TRBD2 might be the D (6 bases). Germline CDR1 reads SGHRS; CDR2 reads YFSETQ. Deletions cut 1 base from V and 5 bases from J, with 21 bases between. The CDR3 sequence is 17 residues long. CDR3 residues: CASSLSPFGGGGETQYF. The CDR3 DNA follows: TGCGCCAGCAGCTTGTCCCCTTTCGGGGGAGGCGGGGAGACCCAGTACTTC.

The V and J genes are TRBV27 and TRBJ2-6; the match to TRBD2 covers 7 bases. From germline, CDR1 is MNHEY and CDR2 SMNVEV (reference sequence). The CDR3 sequence is 17 residues long. V lost 5 bases, J lost 0 bases, and 7 bases stayed unmatched. CDR3 DNA: TGTGCCAGCAGTCCAGCGGGGCGCTTCTCTGGGGCCAACGTCCTGACTTTC. Its protein is CASSPAGRFSGANVLTF.

The rearrangement joins TRBV11-2 to TRBJ2-7; D not resolved. The V end lost 5 bases, the J end lost 2 bases, and 16 bases lay between the germline ends. The CDR3 contains 15 residues. Germline-derived CDR1 and CDR2 are SGHAT and FQNNGV. The CDR3 DNA follows: TGTGCCAGCAGCCCTCCAGACCCGTTAACCTACGAGCAGTACTTC. Its protein product is CASSPPDPLTYEQYF.

The chain has TRBV2 and TRBJ1-5; no firm D call. The CDR3 extends over 13 amino acids. The germline CDR1 and CDR2 sequences are SNHLY and FYNNEI. The V and J ends lost 6 bases and 0 bases respectively, with 6 bases between them. DNA for the CDR3: TGTGCCAGCAGAAGGGATAGCAATCAGCCCCAGCATTTT. Its protein product is CASRRDSNQPQHF.

This chain uses TRBV4-1 with TRBJ1-2; D is possibly TRBD1 (5 bases). The V and J ends lost 4 bases and 6 bases respectively, with 18 bases between them. The length of the CDR3 is 15 residues. Per germline, CDR1 MGHRA and CDR2 YSYEKL. DNA of the CDR3: TGCGCCAGCAGCCGACCTGCGGGGGGGGTCGATGGCTACACCTTC. Its translation: CASSRPAGGVDGYTF.

The J gene is TRBJ2-1, the V gene TRBV11-2; the D gene could be TRBD1 or TRBD2 (6 bases each). The length of the CDR3 is 13 residues. The germline V gene has CDR1 SGHAT and CDR2 FQNNGV. With 8 bases removed from V and 9 bases from J, the gap between germline ends came to 17 bases. The CDR3 is CASGDLQGGEQFF. CDR3 bases: TGTGCCAGCGGGGACTTACAGGGAGGTGAGCAGTTCTTC.

CDR3 sequence reads: CASSPRGGLGDEQFF. Here the CDR3 DNA reads TGTGCCAGCAGCCCCCGGGGAGGGTTAGGCGATGAGCAGTTCTTC. The chain uses TRBV9 and TRBJ2-1; 7 bases are a match to TRBD2. Trimming cost V 4 bases and J 8 bases; bases outside gene matches: 12. Germline CDR1 is SGDLS and CDR2 is YYNGEE. CDR3 size: 15 residues.

This clone was detected a few times. Other nucleotide sequences from this sample produce the same CDR3. The J gene is TRBJ1-1, the V gene TRBV7-3; no firm D call. The CDR3 has 13 amino acids. The germline V gene has CDR1 SGHTA and CDR2 FQGTGA. V dropped 0 bases and J dropped 5 bases, with 7 bases sitting between them. CDR3 sequence (DNA): TGTGCCAGCAGCTTAACGACGGGTACTGAAGCTTTCTTT. Its translation: CASSLTTGTEAFF.

The genes are TRBV5-4 and TRBJ2-7, with D tentatively TRBD1 (6 bases). Germline V gene data show CDR1 as SGHNT and CDR2 as YYREEE (reference sequence). The CDR3 contains 16 residues. V lost 3 bases to trimming and J lost 0 bases, with 16 bases between them. The CDR3 region is CASSSKNRVGSYEQYF. CDR3 in DNA: TGTGCCAGCAGCTCCAAAAACAGGGTGGGCTCCTACGAGCAGTACTTC. Full variable domain (outside the CDR3, taken from reference TRBV5-4 and TRBJ2-7): ETGVTQSPTHLIKTRGQQVTLRCSSQSGHNTVSWYQQALGQGPQFIFQYYREEENGRGNFPPRFSGLQFPNYSSELNVNALELDDSALYLCASSSKNRVGSYEQYFGPGTRLTVT.

The chain has TRBV4-1 and TRBJ1-6; the match to TRBD1 covers 8 bases. Germline CDR1 is MGHRA and CDR2 is YSYEKL. This CDR3 spans 14 amino acids. Trimming cost V 8 bases and J 10 bases; bases outside gene matches: 10. The CDR3 coding sequence is TGCGCCAGCGAAAGGACAGGGAAGCTCTCACCCCTCCACTTT. Residues: CASERTGKLSPLHF.

The V and J genes are TRBV9 and TRBJ1-2, with TRBD1 matching over 8 bases. Germline CDR1 reads SGDLS; CDR2 reads YYNGEE. This CDR3 has 13 residues. The CDR3 DNA reads TGTGCTTCCGACCAGGGGGCGGGGAGTGGCTACACCTTC. Amino acid sequence: CASDQGAGSGYTF.

CDR3 DNA: TGTGCCAGCAGTTACTCCGGGGGTCCTGAAGCTTTCTTT. Residues: CASSYSGGPEAFF. The chain has TRBV6-5 and TRBJ1-1, with D perhaps matching TRBD1 (5 bases). In germline, CDR1 is MNHEY, CDR2 SVGAGI. V lost 0 bases and J 6 bases, leaving 8 bases between the germline ends. CDR3 length: 13 residues.

The chain employs TRBV6-5 and TRBJ2-7; a weak D match, TRBD2 (6 bases). Trimming left V 8 bases short and J 7 bases short, with 21 bases between. The length of the CDR3 is 14 residues. Germline CDR1 reads MNHEY; CDR2 reads SVGAGI. CDR3 loop: CASQLTRGVKEQYF. The DNA of the CDR3 is TGTGCCAGCCAACTGACTAGAGGGGTAAAAGAGCAGTACTTC.

The V call is TRBV6-5, the J call TRBJ2-3; possibly TRBD1 or TRBD2 for D (5 bases each). V dropped 1 base and J dropped 1 base, with 9 bases sitting between them. This CDR3 is 15 amino acids long. Germline CDR1 reads MNHEY; CDR2 reads SVGAGI. Here the CDR3 DNA reads TGTGCCAGCAGTTACTTTGGGGACGGCACAGATACGCAGTATTTT. It encodes CASSYFGDGTDTQYF.

J is TRBJ2-5 and V is TRBV7-7, with D possibly called TRBD1 or TRBD2 (5 bases each). Trimming took 5 bases from V and 4 from J, leaving 14 bases between them. Germline V gene lookup returns CDR1 SSHAT and CDR2 FNYEAQ (reference sequence). CDR3 length: 14 residues. The CDR3 protein is CASSPGLGGETQYF. CDR3 sequence (DNA): TGTGCCAGCAGCCCGGGGCTAGGTGGAGAGACCCAGTACTTC.

The chain combines TRBV5-6 with TRBJ1-1; no definite D call. V was pared by 4 bases and J by 8 bases, with 12 bases between. Germline V gives CDR1 SGHDT, CDR2 YYEEEE. CDR3 length: 12 amino acids. CDR3: CASSLPGGEAFF. The CDR3, as DNA: TGTGCCAGCAGCCTCCCTGGCGGGGAAGCTTTCTTT. Filled out from reference TRBV5-6 and TRBJ1-1, the complete variable domain reads DAGVTQSPTHLIKTRGQQVTLRCSPKSGHDTVSWYQQALGQGPQFIFQYYEEEERQRGNFPDRFSGHQFPNYSSELNVNALLLGDSALYLCASSLPGGEAFFGQGTRLTVV.

The rearrangement joins TRBV18 to TRBJ2-1; 12 positions match TRBD2. The length of the CDR3 is 20 residues. In germline, CDR1 is KGHSH, CDR2 LQKENI. V trimming: 3 bases; J trimming: 0 bases; junction bases outside the gene matches: 12. CDR3 DNA sequence: TGTGCCAGCTCACCTTCGACTAGCGGGAGATATGTGTACTCCTACAATGAGCAGTTCTTC. Its protein is CASSPSTSGRYVYSYNEQFF.